These 17 T cell receptor beta chains were sequenced from one sample in a study of T cells in Graves' hyperthyroidism and ophthalmopathy. RNA transcripts yielded amplified TCR beta CDR3 regions. The HTBI primer set served for first-round RT-PCR of the TCR CDR3. From the multiplex PCR reads, TCRdb called clonotypes with MiXCR, one entry per CDR3 protein. The sample consists of 300,000 to 450,000 distinct CDR3 sequences, 15% to 20% of them appearing once. The sample was blood. Receptors originate from a woman aged 40 to 49 with Graves' ophthalmopathy.

This clonotype was recorded many times. The chain links TRBV19 to TRBJ1-6, with D perhaps TRBD1 (6 bases). Trimming pared 3 bases from V and 10 bases from J, leaving 7 bases between. The CDR3 has 12 amino acids. Germline CDR1 is LNHDA and CDR2 is SQIVND (reference sequence). In DNA, the CDR3 is TGTGCCAGTAGTATCAGGGGATCACCCCTCCACTTT. This translates into CASSIRGSPLHF.

The V and J genes are TRBV28 and TRBJ1-5; 7 nucleotides line up with TRBD1. The CDR3 covers 17 residues. Germline values: CDR1 MDHEN, CDR2 SYDVKM. V dropped 6 bases and J dropped 0; count of bases not matched to a gene: 11. CDR3 bases: TGTGCCAGCAGCCGTCGGGGACAGAGGAATAGCAATCAGCCCCAGCATTTT. Protein product: CASSRRGQRNSNQPQHF.

This clonotype was seen at least ten times. The rearrangement joins TRBV6-5 to TRBJ2-5; tentative D call: TRBD2 (6 bases). Trimming shortened V by 0 bases and J by 5 bases, and 13 bases separated the two germline ends. CDR1 is MNHEY and CDR2 is SVGAGI in the germline V gene. This CDR3 region has 15 residues. CDR3 nucleotide sequence: TGTGCCAGCAGTTACTCGAACGCGGGGTCCGAGACCCAGTACTTC. Its translation: CASSYSNAGSETQYF.

This clonotype came up many times. This rearrangement joins TRBV3-1 to TRBJ2-7; unclear D gene. The V end was cut by 0 bases, the J end by 4 bases, with 7 bases between. The CDR3 spans 13 residues. Looked up from germline, CDR1 is LGHDT and CDR2 is YNNKEL (reference sequence). As DNA, the CDR3 is TGTGCCAGCAGCCAAGACTACTCGTACGAGCAGTACTTC. It yields the protein CASSQDYSYEQYF.

A few counts support this clonotype. The chain combines TRBV20-1 with TRBJ2-5; D remains ambiguous. Between the trimmed V and J ends, which lost 6 bases and 7 bases, there was a span of 15 bases. The CDR3 sequence is 12 residues long. Germline-derived CDR1 and CDR2 are DFQATT and SNEGSKA (reference sequence). This CDR3 is CSARQAEGTQYF. In nucleotides, the CDR3 is TGCAGTGCCAGGCAGGCAGAAGGGACCCAGTACTTC.

The chain combines TRBV5-6 with TRBJ2-7, with D possibly TRBD1 on 6 matching bases. V was trimmed by 0 bases and J by 2 bases, leaving 15 bases between them. The CDR3 contains 16 residues. Germline CDR1 and CDR2: SGHDT and YYEEEE. The CDR3 is CASSLAGTSETYEQYF. The DNA for the CDR3 is TGTGCCAGCAGCTTGGCCGGGACATCTGAGACCTACGAGCAGTACTTC.

This clonotype has at least ten counts. The chain is built from TRBV7-8 and TRBJ2-2; the match to TRBD1 covers 8 bases. The J segment lost 0 bases and the V segment lost 4 bases, leaving 7 bases of the junction unmatched. This CDR3 has 17 residues. The germline V gene encodes CDR1 SGHVS and CDR2 FQNEAQ. The CDR3 is CASSSPNRGANTGELFF. CDR3 in DNA: TGTGCCAGCAGCTCGCCCAACAGGGGGGCGAACACCGGGGAGCTGTTTTTT. The full variable domain, its missing parts supplied by reference TRBV7-8 and TRBJ2-2, is GAGVSQSPRYKVAKRGQDVALRCDPISGHVSLFWYQQALGQGPEFLTYFQNEAQLDKSGLPSDRFFAERPEGSVSTLKIQRTQQEDSAVYLCASSSPNRGANTGELFFGEGSRLTVL.

This clonotype came up many times. V is TRBV19 and J is TRBJ2-7; no reliable D call. Germline values: CDR1 LNHDA, CDR2 SQIVND (reference sequence). Trimming shortened V by 6 bases and J by 6 bases, and 15 bases separated the two germline ends. This CDR3 has 13 residues. The CDR3 reads CASSNGRSTEQYF. In DNA form, the CDR3 reads TGTGCCAGTAGCAACGGACGTTCCACCGAGCAGTACTTC.

This clonotype was counted ten times or more. The J gene is TRBJ1-2, the V gene TRBV4-3; TRBD1 aligns across 8 bases. The CDR3 length is 15 residues. Germline values: CDR1 LGHNA, CDR2 YSLEER. Trimming removed 0 bases from V and 8 bases from J; junction bases left unmatched: 8. CDR3 coding DNA: TGCGCCAGCAGCCAAGAGGACAGGGCCCTCTCCGGCTACACCTTC. Translating it yields CASSQEDRALSGYTF.

This clonotype has at least ten counts. The chain employs TRBV7-9 and TRBJ1-2; TRBD1 might be the D (5 bases). CDR3 length equals 13 residues. The V gene's germline CDR1 is SEHNR and CDR2 FQNEAQ (reference sequence). V was clipped by 5 bases and J by 5 bases, with 12 bases between them. The CDR3 DNA reads TGTGCCAGCAGCCCGACAGATCCATATGGCTACACCTTC. Encoded protein: CASSPTDPYGYTF.

There are many counts of this clonotype. The chain employs TRBV24-1 and TRBJ2-2; no clear D. Trimming stripped 4 bases from V and 2 bases from J, with 4 bases between. Germline values: CDR1 KGHDR, CDR2 SFDVKD. The CDR3 consists of 13 residues. CDR3 sequence: CATSEFNTGELFF. The CDR3 DNA is TGTGCCACCAGTGAGTTTAACACCGGGGAGCTGTTTTTT.

The J gene is TRBJ2-7, the V gene TRBV12-3 or TRBV12-4; D perhaps matches TRBD1 (6 bases). Trimming took off 2 bases at V and 2 bases at J, with 10 bases between the two ends. The CDR3 totals 14 residues. CDR3 region: CASSLWTEAYEQYF. DNA for the CDR3: TGTGCCAGCAGTTTATGGACAGAAGCCTACGAGCAGTACTTC.

This chain connects TRBV29-1 to TRBJ2-7; 8 nucleotides match TRBD1. V lost 2 bases and J lost 2; bases outside the gene matches: 5. The germline gives CDR1 SQVTM, CDR2 ANQGSEA. The CDR3 length is 14 residues. The CDR3 spells CSVETGGTPYEQYF. Written as DNA, the CDR3 is TGCAGCGTTGAAACAGGGGGTACCCCCTACGAGCAGTACTTC.

A few counts support this clonotype. The genes are TRBV30 and TRBJ2-6; the match to TRBD1 covers 7 bases. This CDR3 has 17 residues. The junction had 5 bases not matched to a gene; V was cut back by 0 bases and J by 0 bases. Germline CDR1 reads GTSNPN; CDR2 reads SVGIG (reference sequence). DNA for the CDR3: TGTGCCTGGAGTGTACGTAGGACAGGCTCTGGGGCCAACGTCCTGACTTTC. Amino acid sequence: CAWSVRRTGSGANVLTF.

This clonotype was seen ten or more times. The chain combines TRBV29-1 with TRBJ1-2; D might be TRBD1 (5 bases). Germline CDR1 reads SQVTM; CDR2 reads ANQGSEA. The CDR3 is 11 amino acids. The germline V and J ends were trimmed by 4 bases and 4 bases, with 7 bases remaining between them. This CDR3 is CSVVQVYGYTF. CDR3 coding DNA: TGCAGCGTTGTACAGGTCTATGGCTACACCTTC. The whole variable domain, filled in from reference TRBV29-1 and TRBJ1-2, reads SAVISQKPSRDICQRGTSLTIQCQVDSQVTMMFWYRQQPGQSLTLIATANQGSEATYESGFVIDKFPISRPNLTFSTLTVSNMSPEDSSIYLCSVVQVYGYTFGSGTRLTVV.

V and J are TRBV18 and TRBJ2-7, with 9 bases that match TRBD1. The CDR3 is made up of 15 amino acids. Per the germline V gene, CDR1 is KGHSH and CDR2 is LQKENI. J gave up 6 bases and V 2 bases, and 8 bases lay outside the gene matches. CDR3 bases: TGTGCCAGCTCACCAGATAGGGACAGGGTGACCGAGCAGTACTTC. Amino acid sequence: CASSPDRDRVTEQYF.

This clonotype was counted many times. The chain has TRBV20-1 and TRBJ2-7; 12 bases agree with TRBD2. CDR1 is DFQATT, CDR2 SNEGSKA, per germline (reference sequence). CDR3 length: 16 amino acids. V lost 1 base, J lost 0 bases, and 4 bases stayed unmatched. The CDR3 region has the DNA TGCAGTGCTAGAGGGCTAGCGGGAGGGCCCTCCTACGAGCAGTACTTC. Translated: CSARGLAGGPSYEQYF.